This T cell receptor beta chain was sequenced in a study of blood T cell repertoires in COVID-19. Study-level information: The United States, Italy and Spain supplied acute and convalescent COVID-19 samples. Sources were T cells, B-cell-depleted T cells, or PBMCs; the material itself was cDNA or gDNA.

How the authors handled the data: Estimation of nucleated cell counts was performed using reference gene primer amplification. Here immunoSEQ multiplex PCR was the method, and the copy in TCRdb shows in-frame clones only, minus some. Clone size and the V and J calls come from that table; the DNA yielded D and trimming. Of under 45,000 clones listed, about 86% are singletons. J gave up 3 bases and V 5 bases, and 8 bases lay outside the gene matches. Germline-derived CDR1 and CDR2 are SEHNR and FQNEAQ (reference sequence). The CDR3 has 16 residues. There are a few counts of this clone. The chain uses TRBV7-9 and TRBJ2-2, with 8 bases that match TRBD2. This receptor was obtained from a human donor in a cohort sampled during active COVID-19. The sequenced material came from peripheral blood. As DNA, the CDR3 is TGTGCCAGCAGCCCTCCCGCTAGCGGGTACACCGGGGAGCTGTTTTTT. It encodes CASSPPASGYTGELFF.